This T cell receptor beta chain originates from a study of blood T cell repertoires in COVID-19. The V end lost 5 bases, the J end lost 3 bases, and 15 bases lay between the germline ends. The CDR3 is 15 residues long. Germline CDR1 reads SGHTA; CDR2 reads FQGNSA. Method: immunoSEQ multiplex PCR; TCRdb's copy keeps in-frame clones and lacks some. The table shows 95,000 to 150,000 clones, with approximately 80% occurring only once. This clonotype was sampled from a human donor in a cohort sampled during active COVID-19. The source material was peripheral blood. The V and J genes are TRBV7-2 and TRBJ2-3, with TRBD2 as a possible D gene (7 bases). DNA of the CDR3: TGTGCCAGCAGCCTAAGGGGGGGATATACAGATACGCAGTATTTT. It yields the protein CASSLRGGYTDTQYF.